Listed below are T cell receptor beta chains from one sample, sequenced in a study of CD8+CD57+ T cells in acquired aplastic anemia. One entry per CDR3 protein, called by TCRdb with MiXCR from the reads. The repertoire holds about half a million distinct CDR3 sequences, with over 25% as singletons. Sample: sorted CD4+, CD8+, or CD8+CD57+ T cells (not recorded which) from PBMCs. The source of these receptors is a human donor with aplastic anemia. CDR3s include the opening cysteine and the closing phenylalanine or tryptophan. The D gene is left open where the match is weak. The size entry is marked missing in some rows and otherwise reads once, few, many or a size class.

size,V,D,J,CDR3,DNA
many,TRBV19,.,TRBJ1-2,CASSTNRLGYGYTF,TGTGCCAGTAGTACGAACAGGCTGGGGTATGGCTACACCTTC
many,TRBV10-3,TRBD2,TRBJ2-1,CAISERSSGHNEQFF,TGTGCCATCAGTGAAAGGTCTAGCGGGCACAATGAGCAGTTCTTC
many,TRBV6-5,.,TRBJ1-6,CASSLRGDSPLHF,TGTGCCAGCAGTTTGAGGGGGGATTCACCCCTCCACTTT
many,TRBV2,TRBD1,TRBJ1-2,CASSEAGQGAYGYTF,TGTGCCAGCAGTGAAGCGGGGCAGGGGGCATATGGCTACACCTTC
many,TRBV7-7,.,TRBJ1-5,CAGMGARNQPQHF,TGTGCTGGGATGGGGGCGCGGAATCAGCCCCAGCATTTT
many,TRBV30,.,TRBJ1-2,CAWSVSDGYTF,TGTGCCTGGAGTGTTTCCGATGGCTACACCTTC
many,TRBV7-7,.,TRBJ2-2,CASSPQGGTNTGELFF,TGTGCTAGCAGCCCACAGGGCGGGACGAACACCGGGGAGCTGTTTTTT
many,TRBV20-1,TRBD2,TRBJ2-2,CSAPSGVTGELFF,TGCAGTGCGCCTAGCGGGGTCACCGGGGAGCTGTTTTTT
.,TRBV25-1,.,TRBJ1-1,CAKGWGTRRETEAFF,TGTGCCAAAGGATGGGGCACGAGGAGGGAAACTGAAGCTTTCTTT
many,TRBV9,.,TRBJ1-6,CASSVFPDTYNSPLHF,TGTGCCAGCAGCGTATTCCCGGACACCTATAATTCACCCCTCCACTTT
few,TRBV13,TRBD2,TRBJ2-7,CASSRGGGYEQYF,TGTGCCAGCAGCCGGGGCGGGGGCTACGAGCAGTACTTC
few,TRBV6-1,.,TRBJ2-1,CASNFFNNEQFF,TGTGCCAGCAACTTCTTTAACAATGAGCAGTTCTTC
once,TRBV10-3,.,TRBJ2-3,CAIRGIGTDTQYF,TGTGCCATCAGAGGAATTGGCACAGATACGCAGTATTTT
few,TRBV10-3,.,TRBJ2-7,CAISESDSSYEQYF,TGTGCCATCAGTGAGTCGGACAGCTCCTACGAGCAGTACTTC
.,TRBV25-1,.,TRBJ2-7,CASSARDPAEQYF,TGTGCCAGCAGTGCTAGAGATCCGGCAGAGCAGTACTTC
.,TRBV19,TRBD1,TRBJ2-1,CASTPVGQGHTF,TGTGCCAGTACCCCGGTTGGACAGGGGCATACCTTC
few,TRBV24-1,.,TRBJ1-2,CASSYSISAHDHGYTF,TGTGCCAGCAGTTACTCGATTAGCGCGCATGACCATGGCTACACCTTC
many,TRBV7-8,.,TRBJ1-6,CASSTVAGMGPLHF,TGTGCCAGCAGCACCGTGGCAGGGATGGGCCCCCTCCACTTT
.,TRBV30,.,TRBJ1-1,CAWSSQRNTEAFF,TGTGCCTGGAGTAGCCAGAGGAACACTGAAGCTTTCTTT
.,TRBV5-1,.,TRBJ2-6,CASGLWGDRGSGANVLTF,TGCGCCAGCGGCTTGTGGGGGGATCGAGGCTCTGGGGCCAACGTCCTGACTTTC
many,TRBV20-1,TRBD1,TRBJ1-2,CSAYLDRVMDGYTF,TGCAGTGCGTACCTTGACAGGGTTATGGATGGCTACACCTTC
few,TRBV7-3,.,TRBJ2-5,CASSDVFYQETQYF,TGTGCCAGCAGCGACGTCTTTTACCAAGAGACCCAGTACTTC
.,TRBV7-3,TRBD2,TRBJ2-1,CASSLTGGGAYEQFF,TGTGCCAGCAGCTTAACTGGCGGGGGGGCGTATGAGCAGTTCTTC
.,TRBV24-1,.,TRBJ2-5,CATSATEGQPQYF,TGTGCCACCTCCGCGACAGAGGGGCAGCCCCAGTACTTC
many,TRBV6-1,.,TRBJ1-5,CASSERTAYQPQHF,TGTGCCAGCAGTGAACGGACAGCGTATCAGCCCCAGCATTTT
many,TRBV14,.,TRBJ1-6,CASSQVLGRTNSPLHF,TGTGCCAGCAGCCAAGTGCTTGGCAGAACAAATTCACCCCTCCACTTT
.,TRBV19,TRBD1,TRBJ2-5,CVSGNRGAETQYF,TGTGTCAGTGGTAACAGGGGCGCAGAGACCCAGTACTTC
few,TRBV4-1,TRBD1,TRBJ1-5,CASSQSGTGSQPQHF,TGCGCCAGCAGCCAATCCGGGACAGGGAGTCAGCCCCAGCATTTT
.,TRBV2,.,TRBJ1-5,CASRSLSGWGGGNQPQHF,TGTGCCAGCAGATCCCTCTCCGGGTGGGGAGGGGGAAATCAGCCCCAGCATTTT
.,TRBV25-1,TRBD1,TRBJ1-1,CASSQDRGSWYTEAFF,TGTGCCAGCAGCCAGGACAGGGGAAGTTGGTACACTGAAGCTTTCTTT
few,TRBV19,TRBD2,TRBJ2-1,CAWNEREPNEQFF,TGTGCCTGGAATGAGCGGGAGCCTAATGAGCAGTTCTTC
many,TRBV20-1,.,TRBJ1-5,CSARGGDQPQHF,TGCAGTGCTAGAGGGGGGGACCAGCCCCAGCATTTT
many,TRBV20-1,.,TRBJ2-1,CSARGYNEQFF,TGCAGTGCTAGAGGGTACAATGAGCAGTTCTTC
.,TRBV19,.,TRBJ2-3,CASSISGGGNTDTQYF,TGTGCCAGTAGTATATCCGGGGGAGGAAACACAGATACGCAGTATTTT
.,TRBV20-1,TRBD1,TRBJ1-1,CSASPGGSPTEAFF,TGCAGTGCTAGCCCAGGGGGCTCTCCGACTGAAGCTTTCTTT
.,TRBV10-1,TRBD1,TRBJ1-2,CASSESITGTGLGYTF,TGCGCCAGCAGTGAGTCAATCACCGGGACAGGGTTGGGCTACACCTTC
once,TRBV25-1,.,TRBJ1-5,CASSVLRGAIQPQHF,TGTGCCAGCAGTGTGCTTCGCGGGGCAATTCAGCCCCAGCATTTT
.,TRBV5-6,TRBD2,TRBJ2-7,CASSPGLADHSYEQYF,TGTGCCAGCAGCCCCGGACTAGCGGACCACTCCTACGAGCAGTACTTC
many,TRBV2,TRBD1,TRBJ1-1,CASITGTGLGNTEAFF,TGTGCCAGCATTACCGGGACAGGGCTTGGGAACACTGAAGCTTTCTTT
few,TRBV3-1,.,TRBJ1-2,CASSHVSTVHNYGYTF,TGTGCCAGCAGCCATGTCTCGACAGTTCATAACTATGGCTACACCTTC
.,TRBV10-2,.,TRBJ2-7,CASSGTANHNYEQYF,TGCGCCAGCAGTGGGACAGCTAACCATAACTACGAGCAGTACTTC
few,TRBV7-9,.,TRBJ2-1,CASRRIQDNEQFF,TGTGCCAGCAGGCGAATACAGGATAATGAGCAGTTCTTC
few,TRBV5-5,.,TRBJ2-7,CASGRIGTASSYEQYF,TGTGCCAGCGGGCGAATTGGGACTGCCAGCTCCTACGAGCAGTACTTC
.,TRBV29-1,TRBD1,TRBJ1-1,CSVLDRGGTEAFF,TGCAGCGTTCTCGACAGGGGAGGCACTGAAGCTTTCTTT
few,TRBV30,.,TRBJ2-7,CAWSGGVSYEQYF,TGTGCCTGGAGTGGGGGTGTCTCCTACGAGCAGTACTTC
.,TRBV3-1,.,TRBJ1-2,CASSTRQTSRSYTF,TGTGCCAGCAGCACCCGACAGACTTCTAGAAGCTACACCTTC
.,TRBV25-1,.,TRBJ1-6,CASSRTTGLNSPLHF,TGTGCCAGCAGCCGGACGACAGGTTTGAATTCACCCCTCCACTTT